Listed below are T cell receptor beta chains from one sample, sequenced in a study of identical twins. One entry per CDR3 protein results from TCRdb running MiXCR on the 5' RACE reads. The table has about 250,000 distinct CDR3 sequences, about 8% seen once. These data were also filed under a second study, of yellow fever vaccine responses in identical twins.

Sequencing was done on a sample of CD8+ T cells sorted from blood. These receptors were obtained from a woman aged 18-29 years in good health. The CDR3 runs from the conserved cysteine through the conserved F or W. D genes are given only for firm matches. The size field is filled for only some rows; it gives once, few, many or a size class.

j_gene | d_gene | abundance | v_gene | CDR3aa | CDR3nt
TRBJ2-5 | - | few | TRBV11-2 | CASSSIPTDPDF | TGTGCCAGCAGCTCAATCCCGACCGACCCGGACTTC
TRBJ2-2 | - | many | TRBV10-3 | CAIKVANTGELFF | TGTGCCATCAAGGTAGCGAACACCGGGGAGCTGTTTTTT
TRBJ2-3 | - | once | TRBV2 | CASRDDSTQYF | TGTGCCAGCAGAGATGACTCAACGCAGTATTTT
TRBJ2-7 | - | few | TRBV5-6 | CASSLGGTISYEQYF | TGTGCCAGCAGCTTGGGGGGGACCATTTCCTACGAGCAGTACTTC
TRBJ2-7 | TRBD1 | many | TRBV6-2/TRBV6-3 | CASSRTGESDEQYF | TGTGCCAGCAGTCGGACAGGGGAGTCGGACGAGCAGTACTTC
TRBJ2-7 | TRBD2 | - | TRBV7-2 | CASSSSGIIYEQYF | TGTGCCAGCAGCTCTAGCGGGATCATCTACGAGCAGTACTTC
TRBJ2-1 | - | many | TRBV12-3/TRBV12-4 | CASNRARWGDEQFF | TGTGCCAGCAATCGGGCCAGGTGGGGCGATGAGCAGTTCTTC
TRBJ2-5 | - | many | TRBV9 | CASSEFSGTGETQYF | TGTGCCAGCAGCGAGTTTTCTGGGACGGGGGAGACCCAGTACTTC
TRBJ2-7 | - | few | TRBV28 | CASSLSVGRSSYEQYF | TGTGCCAGCAGTTTGTCAGTCGGGCGCTCCTCCTACGAGCAGTACTTC
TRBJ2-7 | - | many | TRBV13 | CASSPVGGEQYF | TGTGCCAGCAGCCCCGTGGGAGGCGAGCAGTACTTC
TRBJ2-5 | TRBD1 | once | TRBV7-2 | CASSQGQAVLGTQYF | TGTGCCAGCAGCCAAGGACAGGCCGTTCTGGGGACCCAGTACTTC
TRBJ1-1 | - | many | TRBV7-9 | CASDAGNTEAFF | TGTGCCAGTGATGCGGGGAACACTGAAGCTTTCTTT
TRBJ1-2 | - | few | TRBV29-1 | CSVEDSWDGGYTF | TGCAGCGTTGAAGATTCTTGGGACGGAGGCTACACCTTC
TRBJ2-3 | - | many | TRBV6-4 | CASSDSVRSSTDTQYF | TGTGCCAGCAGTGACTCCGTCCGCAGTAGCACAGATACGCAGTATTTT
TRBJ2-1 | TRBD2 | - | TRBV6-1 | CASSTGGYRDEQFF | TGTGCCAGCAGTACGGGGGGGTACAGGGATGAGCAGTTCTTC
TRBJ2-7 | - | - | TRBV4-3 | CASSQERGNYEQYF | TGCGCCAGCAGCCAAGAACGGGGAAACTACGAGCAGTACTTC
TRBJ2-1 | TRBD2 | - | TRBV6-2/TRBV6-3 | CATSTSGSRSYNEQFF | TGTGCCACCTCGACTAGCGGGTCCCGGTCCTACAATGAGCAGTTCTTC
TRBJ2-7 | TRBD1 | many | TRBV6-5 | CASSSGTGFEQYF | TGTGCCAGCAGTTCCGGGACAGGGTTCGAGCAGTACTTC